This TCR beta chain was sequenced in a study of blood T cells in healthy people across ages. Study background: Every two T cells gave about one barcoded beta molecule via template switching. Study conclusions and caveats: Underestimates were what the diversity estimates from one million T cells were considered to be.

Concerning this clonotype: As yet, its antigen is unknown.

Through a sample-barcoded 5' primer and a J-beta primer mix, a second PCR was run for roughly 7 to 12 cycles. With 12 random nucleotides, a template-switch adaptor tagged each individual cDNA molecule. No fewer than 3 million CDR3-containing paired-end reads came from each sample. TCRdb recomputed calls from the 5' RACE reads with MiXCR, one row per CDR3 protein. The sample contains 720,000 or so distinct CDR3 sequences, 40% to 50% of which appear only once. This CDR3 region has 15 residues. CDR1 and CDR2 (germline): ENHRY, SYGVKD. Between the trimmed V and J ends, which lost 2 bases and 2 bases, there was a span of 11 bases.

The TCR was taken from an older man in good health. The V call is TRBV10-3, the J call TRBJ2-3; the D gene could be TRBD1 or TRBD2 (5 bases each). Sequences were obtained from blood. CDR3 sequence (DNA): TGTGCCATCAGTGAGGGGCAGGGACCCACAGATACGCAGTATTTT. Protein sequence: CAISEGQGPTDTQYF.